Sequencing of this TCR beta chain was carried out in a study of cytomegalovirus exposure and HLA in healthy donors. Turning to this clone: What it recognizes is unknown. The germline gene is not matched at one end of the junction; a read error may be the cause.

Notes on the study in general: The majority of CMV-associated TCR beta chains were reported as apparently HLA-restricted in a later analysis. Sequencing artifact likely explains a cluster of highly shared sequence variants. A later analysis associated some 18,000 TCR beta sequences with HLA alleles at a 0.05 false discovery rate. Researchers catalogued under 200 TCR beta chains as cytomegalovirus-associated.

Both 60 Vbeta primers and 13 Jbeta primers went into the PCR. Here immunoSEQ multiplex PCR was the method, and the copy in TCRdb shows in-frame clones only, minus some. The table shows 100,000 to 150,000 clones, with about 78% occurring only once. CDR1 and CDR2 from the germline V gene are MNHEY and SMNVEV (reference sequence). CDR3 size: 17 residues. This clonotype was sampled from a human donor in good health. The chain uses TRBV27 and TRBJ2-3; D uncertain. The source material was PBMCs. For the CDR3, the DNA is TGTGCCAGCAGTTTATTCCCTAGTTTGACTGGTTCAGATGCGCAGTATTTT. This encodes CASSLFPSLTGSDAQYF.